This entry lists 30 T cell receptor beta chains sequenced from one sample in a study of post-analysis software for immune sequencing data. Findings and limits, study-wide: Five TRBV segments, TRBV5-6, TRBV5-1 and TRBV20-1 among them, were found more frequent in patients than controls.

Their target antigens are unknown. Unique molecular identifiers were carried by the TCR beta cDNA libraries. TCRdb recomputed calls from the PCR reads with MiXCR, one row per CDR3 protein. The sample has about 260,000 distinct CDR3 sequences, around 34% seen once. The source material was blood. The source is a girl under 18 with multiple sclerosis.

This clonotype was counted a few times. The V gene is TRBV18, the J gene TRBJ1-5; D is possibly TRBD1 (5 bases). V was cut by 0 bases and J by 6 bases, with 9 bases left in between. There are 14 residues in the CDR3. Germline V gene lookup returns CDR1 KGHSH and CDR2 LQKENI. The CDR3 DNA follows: TGTGCCAGCTCACCACCGGGGGAGGGTCAGCCCCAGCATTTT. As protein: CASSPPGEGQPQHF. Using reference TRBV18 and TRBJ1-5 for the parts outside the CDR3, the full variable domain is NAGVMQNPRHLVRRRGQEARLRCSPMKGHSHVYWYRQLPEEGLKFMVYLQKENIIDESGMPKERFSAEFPKEGPSILRIQQVVRGDSAAYFCASSPPGEGQPQHFGDGTRLSIL.

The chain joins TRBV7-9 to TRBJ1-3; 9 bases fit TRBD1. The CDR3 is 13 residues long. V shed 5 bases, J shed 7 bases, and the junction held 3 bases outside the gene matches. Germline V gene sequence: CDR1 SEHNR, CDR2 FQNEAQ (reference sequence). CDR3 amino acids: CASSRGQGNTIYF. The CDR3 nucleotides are TGTGCCAGCAGCCGTGGACAGGGGAACACCATATATTTT.

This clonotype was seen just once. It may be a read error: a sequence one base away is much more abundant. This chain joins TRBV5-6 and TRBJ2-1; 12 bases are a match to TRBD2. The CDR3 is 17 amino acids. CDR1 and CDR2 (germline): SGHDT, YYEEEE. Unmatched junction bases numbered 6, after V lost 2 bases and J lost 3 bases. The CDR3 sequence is CASSLGLAGSYYNEQFF. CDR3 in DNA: TGTGCCAGCAGCTTAGGACTAGCGGGATCATACTACAATGAGCAGTTCTTC.

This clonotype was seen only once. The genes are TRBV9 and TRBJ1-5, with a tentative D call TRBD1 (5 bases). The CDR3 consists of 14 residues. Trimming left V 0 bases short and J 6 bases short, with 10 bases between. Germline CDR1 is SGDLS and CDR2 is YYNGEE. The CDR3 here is CASSVGQGFQPQHF. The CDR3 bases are TGTGCCAGCAGCGTAGGGCAGGGATTTCAGCCCCAGCATTTT.

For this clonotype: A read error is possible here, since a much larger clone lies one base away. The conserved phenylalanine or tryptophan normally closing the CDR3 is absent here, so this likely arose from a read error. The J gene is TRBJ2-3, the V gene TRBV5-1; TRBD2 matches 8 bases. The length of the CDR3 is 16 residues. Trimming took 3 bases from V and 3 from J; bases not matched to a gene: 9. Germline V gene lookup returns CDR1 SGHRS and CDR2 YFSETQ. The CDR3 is CASSSGGRAATDTQYL. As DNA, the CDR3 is TGCGCCAGCAGCTCGGGAGGGAGGGCCGCGACAGATACGCAGTATCTT.

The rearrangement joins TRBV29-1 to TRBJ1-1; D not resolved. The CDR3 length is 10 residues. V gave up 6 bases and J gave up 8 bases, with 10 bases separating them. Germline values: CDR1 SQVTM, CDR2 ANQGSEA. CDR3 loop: CSVREREAFF. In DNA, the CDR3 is TGCAGCGTCCGGGAGCGCGAAGCTTTCTTT.

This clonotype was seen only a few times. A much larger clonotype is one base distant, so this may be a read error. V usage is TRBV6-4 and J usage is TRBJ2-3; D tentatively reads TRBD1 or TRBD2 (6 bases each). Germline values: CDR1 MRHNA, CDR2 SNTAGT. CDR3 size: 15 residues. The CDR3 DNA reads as TGTGCCAGCAGTGAGGGGGGCCACGGCACAGATATGCAGTATTTT. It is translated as CASSEGGHGTDMQYF.

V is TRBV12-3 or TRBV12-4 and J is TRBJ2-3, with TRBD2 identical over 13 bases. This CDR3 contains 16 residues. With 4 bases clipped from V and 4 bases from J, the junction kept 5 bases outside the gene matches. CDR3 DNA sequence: TGTGCCAGCAGTTCACTAGCGGGAGGGAGTGCAGATACGCAGTATTTT. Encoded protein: CASSSLAGGSADTQYF.

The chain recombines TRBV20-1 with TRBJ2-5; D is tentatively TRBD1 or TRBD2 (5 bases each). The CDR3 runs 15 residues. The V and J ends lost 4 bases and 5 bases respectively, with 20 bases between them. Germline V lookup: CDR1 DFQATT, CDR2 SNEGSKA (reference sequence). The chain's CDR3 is CSATGGERGEETQYF. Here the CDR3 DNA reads TGCAGTGCTACCGGTGGGGAGAGGGGAGAGGAGACCCAGTACTTC.

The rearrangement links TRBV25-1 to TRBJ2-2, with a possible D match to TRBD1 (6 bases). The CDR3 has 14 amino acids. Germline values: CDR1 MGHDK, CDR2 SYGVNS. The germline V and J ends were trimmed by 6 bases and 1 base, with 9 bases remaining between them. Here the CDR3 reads CASRSTGNTGELFF. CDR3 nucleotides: TGTGCCAGCAGGTCGACAGGGAACACCGGGGAGCTGTTTTTT.

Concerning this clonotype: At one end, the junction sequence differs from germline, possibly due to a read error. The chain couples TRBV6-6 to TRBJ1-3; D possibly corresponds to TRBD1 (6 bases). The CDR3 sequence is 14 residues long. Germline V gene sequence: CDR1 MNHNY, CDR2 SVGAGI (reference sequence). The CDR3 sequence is CASCDRPSGDTIYF. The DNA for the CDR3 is TGTGCCAGCTGCGACAGGCCCTCTGGAGACACCATATATTTT.

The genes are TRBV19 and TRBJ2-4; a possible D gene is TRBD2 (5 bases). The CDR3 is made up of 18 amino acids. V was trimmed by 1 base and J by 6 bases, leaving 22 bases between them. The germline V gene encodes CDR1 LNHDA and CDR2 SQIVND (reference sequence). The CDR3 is CASSIVMGAGRRLNIQYF. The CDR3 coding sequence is TGTGCCAGTAGTATAGTGATGGGTGCGGGCAGGCGGTTAAACATTCAGTACTTC.

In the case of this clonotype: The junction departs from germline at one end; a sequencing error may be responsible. The CDR3 DNA reads as TGTACCAGCACAGAGACCGGGACAGGGGACTATGGCTACACCTTC. It specifies CTSTETGTGDYGYTF. This chain joins TRBV6-5 and TRBJ1-2; the match to TRBD1 covers 10 bases. In germline, CDR1 is MNHEY, CDR2 SVGAGI. The CDR3 length is 15 residues.

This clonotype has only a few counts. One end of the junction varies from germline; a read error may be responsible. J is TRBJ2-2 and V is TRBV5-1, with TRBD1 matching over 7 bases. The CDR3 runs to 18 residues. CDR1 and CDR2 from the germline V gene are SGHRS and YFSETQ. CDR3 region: CASSSRQGRKGATGELFF. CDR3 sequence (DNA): TGCGCCAGCAGCTCCCGACAAGGTAGAAAGGGGGCCACCGGGGAGTTGTTTTTT.

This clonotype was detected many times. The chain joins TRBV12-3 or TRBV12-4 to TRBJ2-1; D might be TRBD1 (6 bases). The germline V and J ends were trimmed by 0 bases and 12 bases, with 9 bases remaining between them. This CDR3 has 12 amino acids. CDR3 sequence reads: CASSLAVQGQFF. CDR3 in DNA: TGTGCCAGCAGTTTAGCTGTACAGGGGCAGTTCTTC.

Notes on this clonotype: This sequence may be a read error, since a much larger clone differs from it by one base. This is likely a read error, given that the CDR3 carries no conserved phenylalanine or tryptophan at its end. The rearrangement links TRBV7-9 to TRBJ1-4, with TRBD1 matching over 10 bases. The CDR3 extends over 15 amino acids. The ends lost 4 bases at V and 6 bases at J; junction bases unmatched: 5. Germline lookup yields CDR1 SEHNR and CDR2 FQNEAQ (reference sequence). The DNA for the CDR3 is TGTGCCAGCAGCTACGCCGGGACAGGGGATGAAAAACTGTTTTTG. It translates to CASSYAGTGDEKLFL.

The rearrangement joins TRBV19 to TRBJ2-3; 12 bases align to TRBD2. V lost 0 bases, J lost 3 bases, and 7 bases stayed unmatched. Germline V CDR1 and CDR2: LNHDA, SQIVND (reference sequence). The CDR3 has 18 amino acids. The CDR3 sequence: CASSIDHLAGGQTDTQYF. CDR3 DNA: TGTGCCAGTAGTATAGATCACCTAGCGGGAGGGCAAACAGATACGCAGTATTTT.

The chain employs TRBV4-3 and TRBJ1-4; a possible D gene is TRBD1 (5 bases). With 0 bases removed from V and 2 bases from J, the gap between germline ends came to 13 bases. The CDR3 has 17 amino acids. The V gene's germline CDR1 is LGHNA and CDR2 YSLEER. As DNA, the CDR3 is TGCGCCAGCAGCCAAGAGGGCAGGGTGGGTACTAATGAAAAACTGTTTTTT. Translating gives CASSQEGRVGTNEKLFF.

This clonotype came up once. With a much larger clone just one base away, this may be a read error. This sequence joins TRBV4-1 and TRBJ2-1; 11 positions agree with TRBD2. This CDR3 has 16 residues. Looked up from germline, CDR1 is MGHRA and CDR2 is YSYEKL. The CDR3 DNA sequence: TGCGCCCGCAGCCAAGAGTTAGCGGGGGGGGGAAATGAGCAGTTCTTC. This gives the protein CARSQELAGGGNEQFF.

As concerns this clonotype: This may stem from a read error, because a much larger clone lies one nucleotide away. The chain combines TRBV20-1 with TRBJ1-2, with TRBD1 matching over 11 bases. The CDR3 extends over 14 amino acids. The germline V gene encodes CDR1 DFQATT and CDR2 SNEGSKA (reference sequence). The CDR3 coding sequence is TGCAGTGCTCCCCGAAGGACAGGGGGCCATGGCTACATCTTC. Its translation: CSAPRRTGGHGYIF.

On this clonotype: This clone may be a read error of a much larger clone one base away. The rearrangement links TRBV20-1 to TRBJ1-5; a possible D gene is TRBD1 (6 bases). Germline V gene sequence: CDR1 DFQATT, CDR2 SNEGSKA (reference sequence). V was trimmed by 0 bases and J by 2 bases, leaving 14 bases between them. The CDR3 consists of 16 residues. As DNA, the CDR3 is TGCAGTGCTAGAGATGGGGGCCAAGAGGGCAATCAGCCCCAGCATTTT. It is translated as CSARDGGQEGNQPQHF.

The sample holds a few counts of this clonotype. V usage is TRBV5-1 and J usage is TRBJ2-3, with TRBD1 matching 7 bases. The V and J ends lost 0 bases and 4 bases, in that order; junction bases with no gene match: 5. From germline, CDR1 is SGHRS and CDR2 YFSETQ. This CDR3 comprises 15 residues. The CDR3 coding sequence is TGCGCCAGCAGCTTGGCCGGGACAGTAGCAGATACGCAGTATTTT. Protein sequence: CASSLAGTVADTQYF.

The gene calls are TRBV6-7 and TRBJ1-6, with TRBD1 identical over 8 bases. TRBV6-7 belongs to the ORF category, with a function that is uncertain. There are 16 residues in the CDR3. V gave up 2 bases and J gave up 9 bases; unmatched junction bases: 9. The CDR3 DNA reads TGTGCCAGCAGTTACCAGGGACAGGCGGGGGGTTCACCCCTCCACTTT. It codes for CASSYQGQAGGSPLHF.

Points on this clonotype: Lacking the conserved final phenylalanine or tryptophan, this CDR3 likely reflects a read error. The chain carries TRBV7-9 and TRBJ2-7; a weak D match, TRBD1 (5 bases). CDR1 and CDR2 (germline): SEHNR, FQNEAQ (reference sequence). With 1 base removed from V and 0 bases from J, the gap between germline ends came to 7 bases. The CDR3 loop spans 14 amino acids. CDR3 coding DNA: TGTGCCAGCAGCTTAGACAGGAGCTCCTACGAGCAGTACTGC. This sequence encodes CASSLDRSSYEQYC.

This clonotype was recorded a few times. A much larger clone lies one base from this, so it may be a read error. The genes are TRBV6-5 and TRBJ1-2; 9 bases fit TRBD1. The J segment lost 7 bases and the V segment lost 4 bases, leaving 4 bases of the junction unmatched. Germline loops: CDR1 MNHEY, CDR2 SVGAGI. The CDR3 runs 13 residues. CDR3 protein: CASSLDRGLGYTF. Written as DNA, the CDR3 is TGTGCCAGCAGTTTGGACAGGGGACTTGGCTACACCTTC.

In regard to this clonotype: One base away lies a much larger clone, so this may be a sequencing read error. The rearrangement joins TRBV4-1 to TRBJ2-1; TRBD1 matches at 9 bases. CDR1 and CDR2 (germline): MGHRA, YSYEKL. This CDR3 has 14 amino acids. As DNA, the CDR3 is TGCGCCAGCAGCCAAGGACAGGGGGTCAATGGGCAGTTCTTC. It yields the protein CASSQGQGVNGQFF.

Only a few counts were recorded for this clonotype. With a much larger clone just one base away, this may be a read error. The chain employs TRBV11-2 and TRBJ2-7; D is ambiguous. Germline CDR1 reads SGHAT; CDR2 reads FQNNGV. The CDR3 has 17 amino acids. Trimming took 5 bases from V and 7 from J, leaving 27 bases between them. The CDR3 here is CASSRQQLTEARNEQYF. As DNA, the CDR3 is TGTGCCAGCAGCCGCCAACAACTAACCGAAGCCCGCAATGAGCAGTACTTC.

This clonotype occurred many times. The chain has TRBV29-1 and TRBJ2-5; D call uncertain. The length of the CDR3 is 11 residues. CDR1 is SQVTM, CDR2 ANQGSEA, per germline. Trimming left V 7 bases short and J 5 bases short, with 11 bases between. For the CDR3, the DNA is TGCAGCGCCACGGCGGTGGAGACCCAGTACTTC. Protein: CSATAVETQYF.

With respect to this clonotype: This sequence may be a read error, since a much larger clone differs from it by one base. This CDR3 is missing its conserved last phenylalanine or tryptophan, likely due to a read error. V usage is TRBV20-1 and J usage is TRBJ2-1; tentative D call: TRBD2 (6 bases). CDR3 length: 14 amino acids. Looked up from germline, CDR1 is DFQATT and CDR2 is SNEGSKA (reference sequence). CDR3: CSRIGRTDYNEQFV. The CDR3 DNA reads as TGCAGCCGTATAGGGAGGACCGACTACAATGAGCAGTTCGTC.

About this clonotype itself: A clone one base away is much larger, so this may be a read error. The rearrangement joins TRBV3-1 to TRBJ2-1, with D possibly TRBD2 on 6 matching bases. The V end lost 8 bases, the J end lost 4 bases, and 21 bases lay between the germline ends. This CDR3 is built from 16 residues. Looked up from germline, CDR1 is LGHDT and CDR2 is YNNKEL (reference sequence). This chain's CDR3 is CASGGRRGALYNEQFF. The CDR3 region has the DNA TGTGCCAGCGGCGGCAGGCGGGGAGCCCTTTACAATGAGCAGTTCTTC.